This T cell receptor (beta chain) was identified in a study of T cells in Graves' hyperthyroidism and ophthalmopathy (dated by TCRdb to between 2017 and 2020). About the investigation overall: Peripheral blood samples were taken at the time of initial diagnosis, prior to any treatment. Prospective prediction of ophthalmopathy was tested in an independent validation cohort consisting of fewer than 20 hyperthyroidism patients and about 17 patients who later progressed to ophthalmopathy. TCR V-J signatures able to tell the groups apart were searched for in a discovery cohort of some 100 patients, of whom over 40 had Graves' ophthalmopathy and 57 had stable Graves' hyperthyroidism. Once sampling was done, hyperthyroidism patients were given methimazole at a starting dose of 30 mg daily, whereas ophthalmopathy patients were given high-dose intravenous methylprednisolone. TCR Vbeta CDR3 sequencing of 135 peripheral blood samples (about 45 ophthalmopathy, about 75 hyperthyroidism and some 17 progressor patients) is reported in the paper. The 100 discovery patients were randomly split 7:3 into training and test sets. The study also compared thyroid tissue and blood T-cell repertoires from roughly six Graves' hyperthyroidism patients.

In the ophthalmopathy patients, disease was moderately to severely active, with a Clinical Activity Score of 3 or more, a NOSPECS grade of 4 or more, and a duration of less than 3 months. Any patient with an uncontrolled infection, another autoimmune disease, pregnancy or lactation was excluded. Clinical symptoms, serum thyroxine and TRAb, thyroid ultrasound, and orbital computed tomography formed the basis for the diagnoses. PBMCs were isolated from about 9.1 ml of fresh peripheral blood by Ficoll-Paque density gradient centrifugation. Total RNA was extracted using Trizol reagent, and RNA quality was assessed on an Agilent 2100 Bioanalyzer. With regard to this clonotype: Its antigen is currently not known. There are no base qualities to consult, and no much larger clone falls within one base.

Measured from the cysteine to the phenylalanine, the CDR3 is 16 residues long. The read is trimmed to its CDR3 DNA, 48 bases read in frame from base 1. From a lookup of the germline V gene (reference sequence), CDR1 and CDR2 are LNHDA and SQIVND. V is trimmed back by 4 bases and J by 3 bases, and the junction contains 8 bases that no gene match accounts for. The TCR beta CDR3 regions were amplified from RNA transcripts. The first round of RT-PCR for the TCR CDR3 was performed with the HTBI primer set and the Qiagen OneStep RT-PCR kit. Libraries were constructed in a second round of multiplex PCR, after which size selection and purification were carried out. Sequencing of the libraries was done on an Illumina HiSeq2000 using paired-end 100 bp reads. The original methods were these. SOAPnuke was used to process the raw data, throwing out any read that contained adapters or uncalled bases, had a mean Phred below 15, or lacked an exact constant-primer or identifier match. COPE v1.2.5 was used to merge the high-quality paired reads, and each unique nucleotide sequence was defined as a clonotype. MiTCR v1.1 was used to align the clonotypes against IMGT TRBV, TRBD and TRBJ reference segments. The analysis was restricted to V-J combinations with a frequency above 0.0001, which together covered around 99% of the repertoires. The TCS score was defined as the ratio of F50 (clonal expansion) to E x V (chaos), calculated using BLOSUM62-based TCRdist between CDR3 peptides within each V-J. Welch's t-statistics and random forest reduced roughly 540 V-J features to about 13, which were used in a naive Bayes classifier (R e1071). The raw public reads went through TCRdb reprocessing: fastp at Q25, MiXCR clone calling, in-frame beta chains kept. All rows with the same CDR3 protein become a single entry with the most common DNA and genes. V and J calls and clone size were set by TCRdb, not the authors. The sample data list around 240,000 distinct CDR3 sequences, and about a sixth of these were observed just once. Of the sample, approximately 30% is held by the ten largest clones.

What the work shows at the level of the full study, not this receptor alone: Sample size was not statistically predetermined, and investigators were not blinded to group allocation. A model built on a 13 V-J signature distinguished ophthalmopathy from stable hyperthyroidism, reaching around 88% sensitivity and around 81% specificity in cross-validation and 80%/75% in testing. Most expanded thyroid clonotypes (frequency above 0.001) were also detected in blood, suggesting blood repertoires may reflect thyroid immune responses. In validation, the model predicted progression to ophthalmopathy with over 60% sensitivity and approximately 78% specificity, a median of about six months before onset.

Recombination linked TRBV19 to TRBJ2-3; TRBD1 aligns with 9 central bases. The source material was blood. This TCR was recovered from a woman aged 18-29 years with Graves' ophthalmopathy. The CDR3 protein is CASSKGTGLRTDTQYF. The DNA sequence is TGTGCCAGTAGTAAAGGGACAGGGTTGAGGACAGATACGCAGTATTTT.